This TCR beta chain was captured by sequencing in a study of vaccination and CD4 T cells after COVID-19 (dated by TCRdb to the early 2020s). Concerning the study at large: SARS-CoV-2 positivity had been established in the convalescent patients by nasal swab PCR, and mild disease was recorded in nine or ten of these patients and severe disease in one. For stimulating the cultures, overlapping spike peptide pools were used, derived from SARS-CoV-2 as well as from the common cold coronaviruses HCoV-NL63, HCoV-OC43 and HCoV-229E. In around 10 COVID-19 convalescent patients and a handful of infection-naive healthy vaccine recipients, researchers compared the spike-specific CD4+ TCR repertoire from before mRNA vaccination with the repertoire from after. Post-vaccine blood samples were taken a median of 72 days after the second vaccine dose, with a range of roughly 13 to 250 days. A few convalescent patients gave samples both early after vaccination (day 14) and late after vaccination (days 161 to 241). Each participant got two doses of either the Pfizer-BioNTech BNT162b2 vaccine (n=8) or the Moderna mRNA-1273 vaccine (n=2). The convalescent cohort included six males and four females, with two Hispanic individuals, seven Caucasians, two Asians and one multiracial person. Post-COVID blood samples were collected from convalescent patients a median of about 92 days after diagnosis, with a range of roughly 35 to 161 days. As controls, cultures received a CEFX viral epitope pool (the positive control), an HIV-1 Nef peptide pool (the negative control), or no peptide at all. Results and caveats for the whole study, not just this receptor: Nearly all vaccine-specific clones in convalescent patients (304 of 307) were mono-reactive for SARS-CoV-2 spike rather than cross-reactive with common cold coronaviruses. The number of convalescent patients in the study was relatively small, and the study did not examine early timepoints following natural infection. Among the post-vaccine SARS-CoV-2-reactive clones in convalescent patients, a median around 86% showed up only after vaccination, which suggests vaccine-specific priming. The median number of SARS-CoV-2-reactive clonotypes rose from fewer than 25 after infection to approximately 41 after vaccination, but the change was not significant.

In light of the paper, this sample's time point label describes: late sampling 161 to 241 days after vaccination in three convalescent patients. The sample's treatment or condition, from its label and the paper: approximately nine-day PBMC culture with coronavirus spike peptide pools or control peptides (ViraFEST assay). The ViraFEST assay, used in the study, expanded antigen-specific T cells with peptide pools and then identified the expanded clonotypes through TCR sequencing. Positive SARS-CoV-2 PCR tests in the convalescent patients dated from March to December 2020, before Alpha, Beta and Delta variants emerged in the United States. Each well held 2 million to 2.5 million PBMCs cultured with 10 ug/ml peptide pools in IMDM containing around 4.5% human AB serum and 9.5 to 10 IU/ml IL-2. Half of the culture medium was replaced with fresh IL-2-containing medium on days 3 and 7. After about 11 days of culture, CD4+ T cells were isolated by negative selection using the EasySep CD4+ T cell isolation kit. Ficoll-Paque Plus gradient centrifugation was used to isolate PBMCs from whole blood, and the isolated PBMCs were then either used fresh or cryopreserved at -140C. Culture conditions were generally each tested in triplicate wells.

This clonotype was picked up a small number of times. Its binding antigen is unknown. Base qualities are missing; no much larger clone stands one base away. The library was built by means of PCR. TCR sequencing of DNA from cultured CD4+ T cells used the Oncomine TCR Beta short-read assay at the Johns Hopkins FTIC core. The QIAamp micro DNA kit was used to extract genomic DNA from the cultured CD4+ T cells. Oncomine TCR Beta libraries from cultured CD4+ T cells were pooled using unique dual indexes and sequenced on an Illumina iSeq 100. As for the authors' bioinformatics: Non-productive sequences were removed, and CDR3s that did not start with C, did not end with F or W, or were shorter than 7 amino acids were discarded. Antigen-specific clonotypes were identified with the MANAFEST web application by comparing peptide-stimulated wells with reference and other culture wells. To be called positive, a clone needed an FDR below 0.05, an odds ratio above 5, and a productive frequency above 0.1% in at least two of three replicate wells. A clonotype counted as cross-reactive if it showed significant expansion both in the SARS-CoV-2 spike wells and in at least one common cold coronavirus spike condition. Similarity between CDR3 sequences was evaluated in R version 3.6.1 using Levenshtein distances (stringdist) and unrooted phylogenetic trees (ape). TCRdb reworked the public reads: Q25 trimming with fastp, MiXCR clone assembly, productive beta chains retained. Rows with a matching CDR3 protein are joined into one entry that keeps the most common DNA and genes. The V and J calls, along with clone size, are taken from TCRdb and not from the paper's own processing. The sample has 20,000 to 25,000 distinct CDR3 sequences on record, about 45% of them singletons. The ten largest clones capture under 6.5% of the sample.

There are 14 amino acids in the CDR3, from cysteine to phenylalanine inclusive. The retained sequence is limited to the CDR3, 42 bases, with the frame set at the first base. V gives up 5 bases and J gives up 0 bases, and the segment between their germline ends measures 11 bases. The CDR1 and CDR2 encoded by the germline V gene are MDHEN and SYDVKM. The source is a human donor who had recovered from COVID-19. The chain uses TRBV28 and TRBJ2-7; tentative D gene TRBD1, with 5 bases matching. Source: CD4+ T cells from blood, cultured in vitro, taken about 7 months after SARS-CoV-2 vaccination. The CDR3 protein sequence reads: CASSRTPLSYEQYF. The sequenced DNA is TGTGCCAGCAGTCGGACACCCCTCTCCTACGAGCAGTACTTC.